This T cell receptor (beta chain) was identified in a study of early T cells in non-severe SARS-CoV-2 infection. Study at large: Sequencing input comprised bulk RNA from unsorted whole blood; chain pairing was not available. General study results and limits: Anti-spike CD8 responses were favored by VDJdb matching, which missed private and CD4 specificities.

The protocol attached unique molecular identifiers to individual cDNA molecules. TCRdb fed the 5' RACE reads into MiXCR, producing one record per CDR3 protein. The table records roughly 45,000 distinct CDR3 sequences, roughly 6.2% of them present only once. This clonotype turned up a few times. Its antigen remains unknown. Sequences were derived from whole blood, sampled at baseline. This TCR derives from an adult who was a healthcare worker with PCR-confirmed SARS-CoV-2 infection or an uninfected control (not recorded which).

CDR3 loop: CASSPPGLAGLSYNEQFF. DNA for the CDR3: TGTGCCAGCAGCCCACCGGGACTAGCGGGACTAAGTTACAATGAGCAGTTCTTC. The chain has TRBV14 and TRBJ2-1; TRBD2 matches at 13 bases. Per the germline V gene, CDR1 is SGHDN and CDR2 is FVKESK. The J segment lost 4 bases and the V segment lost 4 bases, leaving 10 bases of the junction unmatched. The CDR3 sequence is 18 residues long.